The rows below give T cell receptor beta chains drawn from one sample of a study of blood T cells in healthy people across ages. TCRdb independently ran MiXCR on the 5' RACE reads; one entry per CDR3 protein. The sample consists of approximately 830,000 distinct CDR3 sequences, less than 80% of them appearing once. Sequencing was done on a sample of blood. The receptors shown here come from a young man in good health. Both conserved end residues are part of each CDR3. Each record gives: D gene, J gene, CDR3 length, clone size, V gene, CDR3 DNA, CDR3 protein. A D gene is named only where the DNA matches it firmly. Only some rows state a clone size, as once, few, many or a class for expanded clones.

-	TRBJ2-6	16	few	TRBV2	TGTGCCAGCAGTACAGGGTGGGGCTCTGGGGCCAACGTCCTGACTTTC	CASSTGWGSGANVLTF
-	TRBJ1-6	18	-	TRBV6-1	TGTGCCAGCAGCCTCCCTCAGGGGCTAAGCTCCTATAATTCACCCCTCCACTTT	CASSLPQGLSSYNSPLHF
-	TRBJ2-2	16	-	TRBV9	TGTGCCAGCACCCGAGCACCGGGACACGACACCGGGGAGCTGTTTTTT	CASTRAPGHDTGELFF
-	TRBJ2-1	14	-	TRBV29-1	TGCAGCGTTGACGGTGGGGGCTCCTACAATGAGCAGTTCTTC	CSVDGGGSYNEQFF
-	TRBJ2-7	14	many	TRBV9	TGTGCCAGCAGCGTAGTCCCACAGTCTTACGAGCAGTACTTC	CASSVVPQSYEQYF
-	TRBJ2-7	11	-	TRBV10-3	TGTGCCATCGGGACAACCTACGAGCAGTACTTC	CAIGTTYEQYF
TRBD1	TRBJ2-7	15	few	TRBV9	TGTGCCAGCAGCGTAGGGACAGGGGACAGCCACGAGCAGTACTTC	CASSVGTGDSHEQYF
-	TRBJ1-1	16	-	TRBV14	TGTGCCAGCAAGATTCTTGGGAAGGGGATGAACACTGAAGCTTTCTTT	CASKILGKGMNTEAFF
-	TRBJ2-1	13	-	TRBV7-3	TGTGCCAGCAGCTTATCGTCTAGGCTTGAGCAGTTCTTC	CASSLSSRLEQFF
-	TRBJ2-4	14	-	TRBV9	TGTGCCAGCAGCCCTCCTAGCTCCGAAAACATTCAGTACTTC	CASSPPSSENIQYF
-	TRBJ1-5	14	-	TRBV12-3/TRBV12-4	TGTGCCAGCAGCTGGCTGACTGCCAATCAGCCCCAGCATTTT	CASSWLTANQPQHF
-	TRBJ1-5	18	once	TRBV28	TGTGCCAGCAGTCTAGAGCGGGGGGGCCCAATTGGGGGAGATACGCAGCATTTT	CASSLERGGPIGGDTQHF
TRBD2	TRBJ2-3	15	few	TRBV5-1	TGCGCCAGCAGCCCCGGGACTAGCCCAACAGATACGCAGTATTTT	CASSPGTSPTDTQYF
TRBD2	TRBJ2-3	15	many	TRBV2	TGTGCCAGCAGTGAGGCTAGCGGACACACAGATACGCAGTATTTT	CASSEASGHTDTQYF
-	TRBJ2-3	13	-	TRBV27	TGTGCCAGCGGGGGCGTAGAGTTAGATACGCAGTATTTT	CASGGVELDTQYF
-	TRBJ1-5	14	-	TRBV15	TGTGCCACCAGCGTGGTGGACACCCATCAGCCCCAGCATTTT	CATSVVDTHQPQHF
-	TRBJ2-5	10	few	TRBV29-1	TGCAGCGTTGGTGACGAGACCCAGTACTTC	CSVGDETQYF
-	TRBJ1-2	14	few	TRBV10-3	TGTGCCATCCGCGCACAGGATACTAACTATGGCTACACCTTC	CAIRAQDTNYGYTF
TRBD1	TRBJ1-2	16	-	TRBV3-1	TGTGCCAGCAGCCAGACAGGGGGGTCCTCTGGCTATGGCTACACCTTC	CASSQTGGSSGYGYTF
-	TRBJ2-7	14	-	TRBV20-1	TGCAGTGCTAGGGCGACACTTATTACCTACGAGCAGTACTTC	CSARATLITYEQYF
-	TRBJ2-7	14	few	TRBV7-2	TGTGCCAGCAGCTTAATCCTGGCCACCTACGAGCAGTACTTC	CASSLILATYEQYF
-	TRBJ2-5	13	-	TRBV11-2	TGTGCCAGCAGCTTATGGCTAGCGGAGACCCAGTACTTC	CASSLWLAETQYF
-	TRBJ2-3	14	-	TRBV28	TGTGCCAGCACAAGCCTAGCGAGGGCAGATACGCAGTATTTT	CASTSLARADTQYF